What follows are 29 T cell receptor beta chains derived from one specimen sequenced in a study of blood T cell repertoires in COVID-19. Assay: immunoSEQ multiplex PCR; the TCRdb copy retains only in-frame clones and omits some. The sample has around 270,000 clones; about 89% are singletons. Sequenced sample: peripheral blood. The receptor set was obtained from a middle-aged man with acute or convalescent COVID-19.

This chain links TRBV5-1 with TRBJ2-7; 7 nucleotides line up with TRBD1. The ends lost 5 bases at V and 2 bases at J; junction bases unmatched: 7. CDR3 size: 14 residues. Per the germline V gene, CDR1 is SGHRS and CDR2 is YFSETQ. The CDR3 protein is CASRPAGTAYEQYF. In DNA form, the CDR3 reads TGCGCCAGCAGACCTGCCGGGACAGCCTACGAGCAGTACTTC.

The CDR3 region has the DNA TGTGCCAGCAGTCCCACTAGCGGGGGCGCAAGTTCGTACGAGCAGTACTTC. Translated, it gives CASSPTSGGASSYEQYF. The rearrangement links TRBV6-6 to TRBJ2-7, with 11 bases identical to TRBD2. V dropped 5 bases and J dropped 4; count of bases not matched to a gene: 13. The CDR3 runs 17 residues. Germline V gives CDR1 MNHNY, CDR2 SVGAGI (reference sequence).

The chain uses TRBV14 and TRBJ2-7; D is uncertain. Germline assignment: CDR1 SGHDN and CDR2 FVKESK. V lost 3 bases, J lost 7 bases, and 10 bases lay in between. This CDR3 contains 12 residues. In DNA, the CDR3 is TGTGCCAGCAGCCAGGCTCAGTTAGAGCAGTACTTC. It yields the protein CASSQAQLEQYF.

CDR3 residues: CASSQEMGQGYSPLHF. The CDR3 DNA reads TGTGCCAGCAGCCAAGAAATGGGCCAGGGGTATTCACCCCTCCACTTT. This chain uses TRBV14 with TRBJ1-6, with D possibly matching TRBD1 (6 bases). CDR1 is SGHDN, CDR2 FVKESK, per germline. V was trimmed by 0 bases and J by 8 bases, leaving 14 bases between them. The CDR3 has 16 amino acids.

The V call is TRBV6-5, the J call TRBJ2-1; D uncertain. V gave up 1 base and J gave up 0 bases, with 10 bases separating them. The germline V gene encodes CDR1 MNHEY and CDR2 SVGAGI. The CDR3 runs to 16 residues. CDR3: CASSYYESSSYNEQFF. The CDR3 nucleotides are TGTGCCAGCAGTTACTACGAATCCAGCTCCTACAATGAGCAGTTCTTC.

CDR3 protein: CASSRGGVETQYF. The CDR3 bases are TGCGCCAGCAGCCGAGGGGGCGTAGAGACCCAGTACTTC. J is TRBJ2-5 and V is TRBV5-1; 7 bases agree with TRBD1. With 4 bases clipped from V and 4 bases from J, the junction kept 4 bases outside the gene matches. CDR1 SGHRS and CDR2 YFSETQ come from the germline V gene. The CDR3 has 13 residues. The variable domain in full, completed from reference TRBV5-1 and TRBJ2-5, reads KAGVTQTPRYLIKTRGQQVTLSCSPISGHRSVSWYQQTPGQGLQFLFEYFSETQRNKGNFPGRFSGRQFSNSRSEMNVSTLELGDSALYLCASSRGGVETQYFGPGTRLLVL.

CDR3 in amino acids: CAAGGHVATNEKLFF. In nucleotides, the CDR3 is TGCGCCGCGGGGGGACATGTTGCAACTAATGAAAAACTGTTTTTT. The rearrangement joins TRBV4-1 to TRBJ1-4; tentatively, D is TRBD1 (6 bases). Trimming stripped 11 bases from V and 0 bases from J, with 16 bases between. The CDR3 contains 15 residues. Germline CDR1 MGHRA, CDR2 YSYEKL.

The J gene is TRBJ1-2, the V gene TRBV9, with D uncertain. V dropped 4 bases and J dropped 0 bases, with 10 bases sitting between them. The CDR3 sequence is 14 residues long. Germline assignment: CDR1 SGDLS and CDR2 YYNGEE. CDR3 sequence reads: CASSPADSNYGYTF. For the CDR3, the DNA is TGTGCCAGCAGCCCCGCGGACTCTAACTATGGCTACACCTTC.

The CDR3 DNA reads TGTGCCAGCAGCCCTTCGGTTGGGGGCACCGGAGGCTACACCTTC. Its protein is CASSPSVGGTGGYTF. This chain uses TRBV5-6 with TRBJ1-2; maybe TRBD1 (6 bases). The CDR3 extends over 15 amino acids. With 4 bases removed from V and 8 bases from J, the gap between germline ends came to 21 bases. The germline V gene has CDR1 SGHDT and CDR2 YYEEEE.

The rearrangement joins TRBV7-2 to TRBJ2-2; 7 bases are shared with TRBD1. Germline assignment: CDR1 SGHTA and CDR2 FQGNSA. Trimming took 2 bases from V and 4 from J; bases not matched to a gene: 4. The CDR3 sequence is 15 residues long. The CDR3 DNA reads TGTGCCAGCAGCTTAAGACAGGGTGGCACCGGGGAGCTGTTTTTT. It yields the protein CASSLRQGGTGELFF.

This clone has more than one count but fewer than ten. Other DNA sequences within the sample encode an identical CDR3. The chain has TRBV12-3 or TRBV12-4 and TRBJ2-2; D might be TRBD1 (5 bases). The CDR3 spans 13 residues. V lost 4 bases, J lost 3 bases, and 6 bases lay in between. The CDR3 is CASSSQDTGELFF. In DNA form, the CDR3 reads TGTGCCAGCAGTTCACAGGACACCGGGGAGCTGTTTTTT.

This clone was seen only a few times. This chain uses TRBV10-3 with TRBJ1-2; D is uncertain. The germline V and J ends were trimmed by 11 bases and 3 bases, with 22 bases remaining between them. Germline V lookup: CDR1 ENHRY, CDR2 SYGVKD. This CDR3 comprises 15 residues. The CDR3 DNA follows: TGTGCCGCCCACGGGGAGGGCTTGGTCGACTATGGCTACACCTTC. Translating gives CAAHGEGLVDYGYTF.

V is TRBV5-1 and J is TRBJ2-1, with 10 nucleotides matching TRBD2. V lost 7 bases to trimming and J lost 0 bases; unmatched junction nucleotides: 4. The germline V gene encodes CDR1 SGHRS and CDR2 YFSETQ. There are 15 residues in the CDR3. The DNA for the CDR3 is TGCGCCAGCTTCTTAGCGGGGGGCTCCTACAATGAGCAGTTCTTC. Protein product: CASFLAGGSYNEQFF.

The chain uses TRBV10-2 and TRBJ1-3, with D tentatively TRBD1 (5 bases). V lost 0 bases to trimming and J lost 2 bases, with 5 bases between them. The CDR3 length is 14 residues. Per germline, CDR1 WSHSY and CDR2 SAAADI. The CDR3 nucleotides are TGCGCCAGCAGTGAGTCGACAGCTGGAAACACCATATATTTT. It specifies CASSESTAGNTIYF.

The CDR3, as DNA: TGTGCCAGCAGCAAAACGGCGGGCACTGAAGCTTTCTTT. Its translation: CASSKTAGTEAFF. The V and J genes are TRBV7-8 and TRBJ1-1; no clear D gene. Germline loops: CDR1 SGHVS, CDR2 FQNEAQ. This CDR3 is 13 amino acids long. Between the trimmed V and J ends, which lost 5 bases and 4 bases, there was a span of 11 bases. The full variable domain, its missing parts supplied by reference TRBV7-8 and TRBJ1-1, is GAGVSQSPRYKVAKRGQDVALRCDPISGHVSLFWYQQALGQGPEFLTYFQNEAQLDKSGLPSDRFFAERPEGSVSTLKIQRTQQEDSAVYLCASSKTAGTEAFFGQGTRLTVV.

The chain combines TRBV9 with TRBJ1-3; 8 bases are a match to TRBD1. V lost 3 bases to trimming and J lost 3 bases; unmatched junction nucleotides: 5. This CDR3 has 15 residues. Germline loops: CDR1 SGDLS, CDR2 YYNGEE. The CDR3 reads CASSDGQGFGNTIYF. In DNA, the CDR3 is TGTGCCAGCAGCGACGGACAGGGCTTTGGAAACACCATATATTTT.

This clone was recorded only once. The genes are TRBV6-6 and TRBJ1-5, with 7 bases identical to TRBD1. With V trimmed by 9 bases and J by 5 bases, 7 bases remained unmatched. This CDR3 is 13 amino acids long. The germline CDR1 and CDR2 sequences are MNHNY and SVGAGI (reference sequence). The CDR3 region has the DNA TGTGCCAGACGTAGACAGGGCGATCAGCCCCAGCATTTT. This codes for CARRRQGDQPQHF.

The chain is built from TRBV4-1 and TRBJ1-1; a possible D gene is TRBD1 (5 bases). Trimming left V 0 bases short and J 0 bases short, with 5 bases between. Germline loops: CDR1 MGHRA, CDR2 YSYEKL. The CDR3 sequence is 14 residues long. CDR3 sequence: CASSQDRVNTEAFF. In nucleotides, the CDR3 is TGCGCCAGCAGCCAAGACAGGGTGAACACTGAAGCTTTCTTT.

This clone was detected once. The rearrangement links TRBV5-1 to TRBJ1-2; 9 nucleotides agree with TRBD1. This CDR3 has 14 amino acids. Trimming took 4 bases from V and 8 from J; bases not matched to a gene: 9. Per germline, CDR1 SGHRS and CDR2 YFSETQ. The CDR3 nucleotides read TGCGCCAGCAGCCCCTCGGGACAGGGTGAGGGCTACACCTTC. As protein: CASSPSGQGEGYTF.

The V gene is TRBV27, the J gene TRBJ2-7; no clear D. Germline-derived CDR1 and CDR2 are MNHEY and SMNVEV (reference sequence). V was cut by 0 bases and J by 3 bases, with 6 bases left in between. The CDR3 spans 13 residues. The CDR3 here is CASSLSSHYEQYF. For the CDR3, the DNA is TGTGCCAGCAGTTTATCGTCACACTACGAGCAGTACTTC.

J is TRBJ1-5 and V is TRBV7-2; 7 nucleotides align to TRBD1. The CDR3 extends over 16 amino acids. Germline V gene sequence: CDR1 SGHTA, CDR2 FQGNSA. V shed 3 bases, J shed 4 bases, and the junction held 9 bases outside the gene matches. CDR3 DNA sequence: TGTGCCAGCAGCTTGGACGGGGACAGTCGAAATCAGCCCCAGCATTTT. Translation gives CASSLDGDSRNQPQHF. The full variable domain, with the rest looked up from reference TRBV7-2 and TRBJ1-5, is GAGVSQSPSNKVTEKGKDVELRCDPISGHTALYWYRQSLGQGLEFLIYFQGNSAPDKSGLPSDRFSAERTGGSVSTLTIQRTQQEDSAVYLCASSLDGDSRNQPQHFGDGTRLSIL.

CDR3 sequence (DNA): TGTGCCAGCAGCTTAAGGGGCGGTAACGCTGAAGCTTTCTTT. Translation: CASSLRGGNAEAFF. This chain connects TRBV7-9 to TRBJ1-1; D perhaps matches TRBD1 (5 bases). Germline V gives CDR1 SEHNR, CDR2 FQNEAQ (reference sequence). Deletions cut 2 bases from V and 6 bases from J, with 13 bases between. This CDR3 has 14 residues.

V is TRBV19 and J is TRBJ2-2; no reliable D call. The CDR3 consists of 14 residues. Germline values: CDR1 LNHDA, CDR2 SQIVND (reference sequence). The germline V and J ends were trimmed by 8 bases and 7 bases, with 17 bases remaining between them. The CDR3, as DNA: TGTGCCAGTCGACTTCGAGGTTCGGACGGGGAGCTGTTTTTT. Its protein is CASRLRGSDGELFF.

The J gene is TRBJ1-1, the V gene TRBV5-1; the D gene is possibly TRBD1 (6 bases). Germline CDR1 and CDR2: SGHRS and YFSETQ. The CDR3 spans 13 residues. Trimming shortened V by 3 bases and J by 4 bases, and 10 bases separated the two germline ends. In DNA, the CDR3 is TGCGCCAGCAGCTACGGACAGCGCACTGAAGCTTTCTTT. Its protein is CASSYGQRTEAFF.

V and J are TRBV7-9 and TRBJ2-7, with unresolved D. V lost 5 bases, J lost 4 bases, and 12 bases lay in between. The CDR3 length is 13 residues. Germline V gives CDR1 SEHNR, CDR2 FQNEAQ (reference sequence). In DNA form, the CDR3 reads TGTGCCAGCAGCGCATCCGGTTCGTACGAGCAGTACTTC. Protein: CASSASGSYEQYF.

The rearrangement uses TRBV7-8 and TRBJ2-3, with TRBD2 matching 10 bases. The CDR3 sequence is 16 residues long. V lost 2 bases and J lost 4; bases outside the gene matches: 6. The germline CDR1 and CDR2 sequences are SGHVS and FQNEAQ. CDR3 nucleotide sequence: TGTGCCAGCAGCTTATGGAGCGGGGGGGATGCAGATACGCAGTATTTT. It yields the protein CASSLWSGGDADTQYF.

The chain couples TRBV19 to TRBJ1-2, with 8 bases matching TRBD1. Per the germline V gene, CDR1 is LNHDA and CDR2 is SQIVND (reference sequence). The CDR3 consists of 15 residues. Germline trimming cut 5 bases from V and 4 bases from J; bases unmatched to any gene: 9. The CDR3 sequence is CASSPGGFFSYGYTF. The CDR3 DNA reads as TGTGCCAGTAGTCCAGGGGGCTTCTTCTCCTATGGCTACACCTTC.

The chain joins TRBV11-2 to TRBJ1-6; D not certain. The CDR3 sequence is 15 residues long. V gave up 3 bases and J gave up 13 bases, with 19 bases separating them. CDR1 is SGHAT, CDR2 FQNNGV, per germline. The CDR3 loop is CASSFLRGRESPLHF. CDR3 sequence (DNA): TGTGCCAGCAGCTTTCTGCGGGGTCGCGAATCCCCCCTCCACTTT.

This sequence joins TRBV28 and TRBJ2-7; TRBD2 agrees at 12 bases. The CDR3 runs to 15 residues. Germline loops: CDR1 MDHEN, CDR2 SYDVKM. With 5 bases clipped from V and 4 bases from J, the junction kept 6 bases outside the gene matches. The CDR3 bases are TGTGCCAGCAGTCCTCCTAGCGGGGGGGCTTACGAGCAGTACTTC. Translation gives CASSPPSGGAYEQYF. The full variable domain, its missing parts supplied by reference TRBV28 and TRBJ2-7, is DVKVTQSSRYLVKRTGEKVFLECVQDMDHENMFWYRQDPGLGLRLIYFSYDVKMKEKGDIPEGYSVSREKKERFSLILESASTNQTSMYLCASSPPSGGAYEQYFGPGTRLTVT.